One sample yielded the 32 T cell receptor beta chains listed below, sequenced in a study of control samples from healthy donors and cancer patients. TCRdb keeps only in-frame clones here, not all; method: immunoSEQ multiplex PCR. This sample yields around 150,000 clones, of which roughly 90% are seen a single time; 9.5% to 15% belongs to the top ten. The sequencing sample was made of blood. These receptors came from a man aged 30 to 39 in good health.

The V gene is TRBV11-2, the J gene TRBJ1-2; maybe TRBD1 (5 bases). V shed 5 bases and J shed 4 bases, with 17 bases lying between them. CDR1 SGHAT and CDR2 FQNNGV come from the germline V gene. The CDR3 has 15 residues. The CDR3 loop reads CASSQDGGGAYGYTF. The CDR3, as DNA: TGTGCCAGCAGCCAAGACGGGGGAGGGGCCTATGGCTACACCTTC.

For the CDR3, the DNA is TGTGCCAGTAATAGTGGAGTCGGGGGGACCCAGTACTTC. This translates into CASNSGVGGTQYF. The J gene is TRBJ2-5, the V gene TRBV19, with TRBD2 as a possible D gene (6 bases). Trimming removed 7 bases at V and 7 bases at J, with 16 bases between. Germline V CDR1 and CDR2: LNHDA, SQIVND (reference sequence). The CDR3 is 13 amino acids.

The rearrangement uses TRBV27 and TRBJ1-5, with 10 bases identical to TRBD1. V lost 2 bases to trimming and J lost 6 bases; unmatched junction nucleotides: 1. Germline V lookup: CDR1 MNHEY, CDR2 SMNVEV (reference sequence). The CDR3 has 14 residues. CDR3 sequence reads: CASSLRTGGQPQHF. CDR3 coding DNA: TGTGCCAGCAGTTTAAGGACAGGGGGTCAGCCCCAGCATTTT.

The rearrangement uses TRBV3-1 (or the pseudogene TRBV3-2) and TRBJ2-1; D is ambiguous. This CDR3 is 11 amino acids long. In germline, CDR1 is LGHDT, CDR2 YNNKEL (reference sequence). Trimming pared 5 bases from V and 9 bases from J, leaving 8 bases between. CDR3 coding DNA: TGTGCCAGCAGCAAAGCTAGTGAGCAGTTCTTC. The encoded protein is CASSKASEQFF.

The chain links TRBV14 to TRBJ2-3; 8 bases are a match to TRBD2. V lost 0 bases to trimming and J lost 0 bases; unmatched junction nucleotides: 2. The CDR3 is 16 amino acids. The germline gives CDR1 SGHDN, CDR2 FVKESK. This CDR3 is CASSQDSGVSTDTQYF. For the CDR3, the DNA is TGTGCCAGCAGCCAAGATAGCGGGGTGAGCACAGATACGCAGTATTTT.

The V call is TRBV6-2 or TRBV6-3, the J call TRBJ2-7; either TRBD1 or TRBD2 may fit D (5 bases each). The CDR3 is 17 amino acids. Germline CDR1 and CDR2: MNHEY and SVGEGT. Trimming pared 2 bases from V and 6 bases from J, leaving 23 bases between. CDR3 residues: CASSYNTGTRDLSEQYF. CDR3 coding DNA: TGTGCCAGCAGTTACAATACCGGGACGAGGGACCTGAGCGAGCAGTACTTC.

This rearrangement joins TRBV6-2 or TRBV6-3 to TRBJ1-6; tentative D call: TRBD1 (5 bases). Germline-derived CDR1 and CDR2 are MNHEY and SVGEGT. The CDR3 consists of 14 residues. The V gene lost 6 bases and the J gene lost 5 bases, with 11 bases spanning the gap. The CDR3 coding sequence is TGTGCCAGCAGCTGGGGACCGGATAATTCACCCCTCCACTTT. Its translation is CASSWGPDNSPLHF.

V and J are TRBV10-2 and TRBJ2-7; 7 nucleotides match TRBD1. The CDR3 covers 16 residues. V was clipped by 2 bases and J by 5 bases; unmatched bases: 12. Germline V lookup: CDR1 WSHSY, CDR2 SAAADI. The CDR3 DNA follows: TGCGCCAGCAGTGAGCCCTCGGGACAGCCATCCCACGAGCAGTACTTC. It yields the protein CASSEPSGQPSHEQYF.

This sequence joins TRBV19 and TRBJ1-1; D is unresolved. CDR1 is LNHDA and CDR2 is SQIVND in the germline V gene (reference sequence). The V gene lost 3 bases and the J gene lost 4 bases, with 9 bases spanning the gap. The CDR3 consists of 13 residues. The CDR3 region is CASSMGRGTEAFF. As DNA, the CDR3 is TGTGCCAGTAGTATGGGCCGGGGCACTGAAGCTTTCTTT.

This sequence joins TRBV29-1 and TRBJ2-1; tentative D call: TRBD2 (6 bases). In germline, CDR1 is SQVTM, CDR2 ANQGSEA. The CDR3 totals 15 residues. V dropped 2 bases and J dropped 14 bases, with 25 bases sitting between them. CDR3 residues: CSVEPRLGSFGLEFF. The CDR3 nucleotides are TGCAGCGTTGAACCCCGACTCGGGAGTTTCGGATTGGAGTTCTTC.

The chain links TRBV7-7 to TRBJ2-1, with D perhaps matching TRBD1 (5 bases). V dropped 2 bases and J dropped 6 bases, with 14 bases sitting between them. Germline V gene lookup returns CDR1 SSHAT and CDR2 FNYEAQ (reference sequence). The CDR3 runs to 15 residues. The CDR3 protein is CASSLNPLGVNEQFF. DNA for the CDR3: TGTGCCAGCAGCTTAAACCCCCTAGGGGTCAATGAGCAGTTCTTC.

V usage is TRBV15 and J usage is TRBJ2-7; D unclear. The CDR3 length is 15 residues. V was trimmed by 0 bases and J by 1 base, leaving 10 bases between them. Germline V gives CDR1 LNHNV, CDR2 YYDKDF (reference sequence). The CDR3: CATSRDRSVSYEQYF. Here the CDR3 DNA reads TGTGCCACCAGCAGAGATCGGAGCGTATCCTACGAGCAGTACTTC.

The chain is built from TRBV7-8 and TRBJ1-2; the D gene is possibly TRBD1 (5 bases). The germline V gene encodes CDR1 SGHVS and CDR2 FQNEAQ. CDR3 length: 14 residues. V shed 2 bases and J shed 5 bases, with 12 bases lying between them. CDR3 DNA sequence: TGTGCCAGCAGCTTACTCGCAGACAGATATGGCTACACCTTC. Protein: CASSLLADRYGYTF.

The V gene is TRBV7-9, the J gene TRBJ2-7, with a possible D match to TRBD1 (6 bases). V dropped 1 base and J dropped 3 bases, with 10 bases sitting between them. The CDR3 consists of 14 residues. Germline CDR1 reads SEHNR; CDR2 reads FQNEAQ (reference sequence). This CDR3 is CASSLGTAYYEQYF. CDR3 DNA: TGTGCCAGCAGCTTAGGGACAGCCTACTACGAGCAGTACTTC.

The chain has TRBV5-1 and TRBJ1-2; tentatively, D is TRBD1 (6 bases). CDR3 length equals 11 residues. CDR1 and CDR2 (germline): SGHRS, YFSETQ. The germline V and J ends were trimmed by 4 bases and 5 bases, with 6 bases remaining between them. This CDR3 is CASSQGYGYTF. Written as DNA, the CDR3 is TGCGCCAGCAGCCAGGGGTATGGCTACACCTTC. Using reference TRBV5-1 and TRBJ1-2 for the parts outside the CDR3, the full variable domain is KAGVTQTPRYLIKTRGQQVTLSCSPISGHRSVSWYQQTPGQGLQFLFEYFSETQRNKGNFPGRFSGRQFSNSRSEMNVSTLELGDSALYLCASSQGYGYTFGSGTRLTVV.

V usage is TRBV5-6 and J usage is TRBJ1-6, with D maybe TRBD1 (5 bases). Germline V CDR1 and CDR2: SGHDT, YYEEEE. The CDR3 covers 17 residues. Trimming removed 4 bases at V and 0 bases at J, with 14 bases between. The CDR3 DNA sequence: TGTGCCAGCAGCCACGTATCCGGGGGCTCCTATAATTCACCCCTCCACTTT. As protein: CASSHVSGGSYNSPLHF. The whole variable domain, filled in from reference TRBV5-6 and TRBJ1-6, reads DAGVTQSPTHLIKTRGQQVTLRCSPKSGHDTVSWYQQALGQGPQFIFQYYEEEERQRGNFPDRFSGHQFPNYSSELNVNALLLGDSALYLCASSHVSGGSYNSPLHFGNGTRLTVT.

The chain links TRBV5-1 to TRBJ1-3; D ambiguous. The V gene's germline CDR1 is SGHRS and CDR2 YFSETQ. V was cut by 7 bases and J by 2 bases, with 16 bases left in between. The length of the CDR3 is 15 residues. The CDR3 is CASRREGPPGNTIYF. The CDR3 nucleotides are TGCGCCAGCCGCCGCGAAGGTCCCCCTGGAAACACCATATATTTT.

The chain employs TRBV11-3 and TRBJ2-3; 8 positions match TRBD1. The length of the CDR3 is 15 residues. The V gene end was trimmed by 4 bases and the J gene end by 2 bases; junction bases not matched to a gene: 5. The germline gives CDR1 SGHNT, CDR2 YENEEA. CDR3 protein: CASSSRTGPTDTQYF. DNA of the CDR3: TGTGCCAGCAGCTCGCGGACAGGGCCCACAGATACGCAGTATTTT.

The V and J genes are TRBV21-1 and TRBJ2-1; the table calls TRBD1, which could not be checked here. TRBV21-1 is given as a pseudogene. CDR3 length: 19 residues. This CDR3 reads CASSKKGSTNRGSRIEQFF. The CDR3, as DNA: TGTGCCAGCAGCAAAAAGGGTTCGACGAACAGGGGAAGCCGTATTGAGCAGTTCTTC.

This clone appeared a single time. The rearrangement joins TRBV5-1 to TRBJ2-3, with a weak D call TRBD2 (6 bases). Looked up from germline, CDR1 is SGHRS and CDR2 is YFSETQ. Trimming left V 0 bases short and J 4 bases short, with 15 bases between. This CDR3 spans 16 amino acids. The CDR3 DNA is TGCGCCAGCAGCTTGGTGGCGGAGGGGTCGGCAGATACGCAGTATTTT. It codes for CASSLVAEGSADTQYF.

CDR3: CASSGTGGRGNIQYF. In nucleotides, the CDR3 is TGTGCCAGCAGTGGGACAGGGGGCAGAGGGAACATTCAGTACTTC. The V call is TRBV28, the J call TRBJ2-4, with TRBD1 matching 12 bases. Germline values: CDR1 MDHEN, CDR2 SYDVKM. This CDR3 region has 15 residues. J was trimmed by 7 bases and V by 5 bases; bases with no gene match: 6.

The chain combines TRBV11-3 with TRBJ2-1; weak D call: TRBD2 (5 bases). This CDR3 has 14 amino acids. The V and J ends lost 0 bases and 9 bases respectively, with 12 bases between them. Germline assignment: CDR1 SGHNT and CDR2 YENEEA. DNA for the CDR3: TGTGCCAGCAGCTTAGATCAGGTAGGGAGTGAGCAGTTCTTC. Its translation is CASSLDQVGSEQFF.

V and J are TRBV6-6 and TRBJ2-1; 8 positions agree with TRBD1. Germline CDR1 is MNHNY and CDR2 is SVGAGI (reference sequence). The CDR3 extends over 14 amino acids. With V trimmed by 4 bases and J by 6 bases, 5 bases remained unmatched. The CDR3 bases are TGTGCCAGCAGTTTCCGGGACAGGCTCAATGAGCAGTTCTTC. It translates to CASSFRDRLNEQFF.

The V gene is TRBV5-6, the J gene TRBJ1-2; the D is unclear. This CDR3 contains 13 residues. V lost 1 base to trimming and J lost 4 bases, with 8 bases between them. The V gene's germline CDR1 is SGHDT and CDR2 YYEEEE. CDR3 nucleotides: TGTGCCAGCAGCTTGCTCAACAGCTATGGCTACACCTTC. Amino acid sequence: CASSLLNSYGYTF.

The V gene is TRBV3-1 (or the pseudogene TRBV3-2), the J gene TRBJ1-5, with 9 bases that match TRBD1. After removal of 5 bases from V and 0 bases from J, the junction contained 11 bases not matched to a gene. Germline V gives CDR1 LGHDT, CDR2 YNNKEL (reference sequence). The CDR3 contains 18 residues. CDR3 DNA: TGTGCCAGCAGCGTGCGGGACAGGGTTATCTATAGCAATCAGCCCCAGCATTTT. This encodes CASSVRDRVIYSNQPQHF.

V and J are TRBV3-1 (or the pseudogene TRBV3-2) and TRBJ1-3; D is unclear. The CDR3 totals 14 residues. Trimming cost V 2 bases and J 7 bases, with 12 bases left between them. The V gene's germline CDR1 is LGHDT and CDR2 YNNKEL (reference sequence). The CDR3 loop reads CASSQRAGGNTIYF. CDR3 DNA: TGTGCCAGCAGCCAACGGGCAGGTGGGAACACCATATATTTT.

V and J are TRBV6-5 and TRBJ1-6; 7 nucleotides align to TRBD1. Germline V CDR1 and CDR2: MNHEY, SVGAGI. The CDR3 covers 15 residues. J lost 7 bases, V lost 2 bases, and 5 bases had no gene match. In DNA, the CDR3 is TGTGCCAGCAGTTACGCCGGGACAGAGAATTCACCCCTCCACTTT. Protein sequence: CASSYAGTENSPLHF.

This clone was observed once. J is TRBJ1-1 and V is TRBV3-1 (or the pseudogene TRBV3-2); 9 nucleotides line up with TRBD1. V lost 2 bases and J lost 10; bases outside the gene matches: 11. Germline CDR1 reads LGHDT; CDR2 reads YNNKEL (reference sequence). CDR3 length: 15 amino acids. The CDR3 here is CASSQQPWTGEIAFF. CDR3 DNA sequence: TGTGCCAGCAGCCAACAACCTTGGACAGGGGAGATAGCTTTCTTT.

This clone was picked up one time. V and J are TRBV27 and TRBJ1-1; no clear D gene. Germline lookup yields CDR1 MNHEY and CDR2 SMNVEV (reference sequence). The CDR3 is 14 residues long. V dropped 1 base and J dropped 0 bases, with 6 bases sitting between them. The CDR3 sequence: CASSLLGLNTEAFF. The CDR3 DNA reads TGTGCCAGCAGTTTATTGGGGTTGAACACTGAAGCTTTCTTT.

This chain uses TRBV19 with TRBJ1-4; D is undetermined. This CDR3 region has 14 residues. Trimming shortened V by 2 bases and J by 8 bases, and 12 bases separated the two germline ends. Germline CDR1 is LNHDA and CDR2 is SQIVND (reference sequence). The CDR3 loop is CASSINPLVEKLFF. The CDR3 DNA sequence: TGTGCCAGTAGTATAAATCCTTTGGTGGAAAAACTGTTTTTT.

The chain recombines TRBV3-1 (or the pseudogene TRBV3-2) with TRBJ2-4; 9 bases fit TRBD1. The CDR3 contains 18 residues. Germline V gene lookup returns CDR1 LGHDT and CDR2 YNNKEL (reference sequence). The ends lost 4 bases at V and 2 bases at J; junction bases unmatched: 12. The CDR3 here is CASSPPPYTGGPKNIQYF. The CDR3 nucleotides are TGTGCCAGCAGCCCCCCCCCTTACACAGGGGGCCCCAAAAACATTCAGTACTTC.

This sequence joins TRBV19 and TRBJ1-1; the match to TRBD1 covers 7 bases. After removal of 4 bases from V and 3 bases from J, the junction contained 8 bases not matched to a gene. CDR1 is LNHDA, CDR2 SQIVND, per germline (reference sequence). The CDR3 totals 15 residues. CDR3 in amino acids: CASSTEQGRYTEAFF. The CDR3 coding sequence is TGTGCCAGTAGTACGGAACAGGGGAGGTACACTGAAGCTTTCTTT.